Following are 32 T cell receptor beta chains from one sample sequenced in a study of T cells in Graves' hyperthyroidism and ophthalmopathy. Amplification targeted TCR beta CDR3 regions from RNA transcripts. The primer set for the first-round RT-PCR of the TCR CDR3 was HTBI. TCRdb itself ran the multiplex PCR reads through MiXCR, one entry per CDR3 protein. This sample yields over 45,000 distinct CDR3 sequences, of which 40% to 55% are seen a single time; roughly an eighth belongs to the top ten. Sequencing was carried out using blood. These TCRs come from a woman aged 25 to 39 with Graves' ophthalmopathy.

J is TRBJ2-7 and V is TRBV14; 7 bases match TRBD2. The ends lost 3 bases at V and 2 bases at J; junction bases unmatched: 13. The CDR3 totals 17 residues. CDR1 and CDR2 (germline): SGHDN, FVKESK. CDR3 sequence: CASSHAVVREVTYEQYF. CDR3 sequence (DNA): TGTGCCAGCAGCCACGCGGTGGTTCGGGAGGTCACCTACGAGCAGTACTTC.

The table lists this clonotype with a few counts. The J gene is TRBJ1-1, the V gene TRBV5-4, with a tentative D call TRBD1 (5 bases). V lost 0 bases to trimming and J lost 6 bases, with 21 bases between them. CDR3 length: 17 amino acids. CDR1 SGHNT and CDR2 YYREEE come from the germline V gene (reference sequence). The CDR3 DNA reads TGTGCCAGCAGCTTGGCCGGGTCACGGGTGGGGGTAGCTGAAGCTTTCTTT. It is translated as CASSLAGSRVGVAEAFF.

At least ten counts were recorded for this clonotype. The J gene is TRBJ2-3, the V gene TRBV5-1; 11 nucleotides match TRBD2. Per germline, CDR1 SGHRS and CDR2 YFSETQ. The CDR3 is made up of 14 amino acids. The J segment lost 3 bases and the V segment lost 5 bases, leaving 2 bases of the junction unmatched. DNA for the CDR3: TGCGCCAGCAGTGGACTAGCGGGTACAGATACGCAGTATTTT. It yields the protein CASSGLAGTDTQYF.

This clonotype was seen many times. This chain uses TRBV20-1 with TRBJ1-2; TRBD1 is a possible D gene (6 bases). Germline assignment: CDR1 DFQATT and CDR2 SNEGSKA (reference sequence). The CDR3 has 14 amino acids. The germline V and J ends were trimmed by 3 bases and 8 bases, with 19 bases remaining between them. The CDR3 spells CSARDSVILQGYTF. The CDR3 DNA reads as TGCAGTGCTAGGGACAGCGTCATACTGCAGGGCTACACCTTC.

This rearrangement joins TRBV11-2 to TRBJ1-2; TRBD1 matches at 10 bases. Losses at the gene ends were 5 bases for V and 8 bases for J; bases not matched to a gene: 8. The CDR3 is 14 residues long. The germline CDR1 and CDR2 sequences are SGHAT and FQNNGV. Here the CDR3 DNA reads TGTGCCAGCAGCACCCGACAGGGGGCGAACGGCTACACCTTC. Translated: CASSTRQGANGYTF.

This clonotype was observed at least ten times. V usage is TRBV5-1 and J usage is TRBJ2-7, with TRBD1 as a possible D gene (5 bases). Germline V gives CDR1 SGHRS, CDR2 YFSETQ. The CDR3 runs to 15 residues. The V gene lost 3 bases and the J gene lost 3 bases, with 16 bases spanning the gap. For the CDR3, the DNA is TGCGCCAGCAGCTCTCGGAAAGGGGTGGACTACGAGCAGTACTTC. Translating gives CASSSRKGVDYEQYF.

This clonotype was found many times. This sequence joins TRBV6-6 and TRBJ1-2; D is perhaps TRBD1 (5 bases). This CDR3 spans 16 amino acids. Germline CDR1 MNHNY, CDR2 SVGAGI (reference sequence). Trimming pared 4 bases from V and 3 bases from J, leaving 18 bases between. The CDR3 is CASSSPRTGGDYGYTF. The CDR3 DNA reads as TGTGCCAGCAGTTCGCCCAGAACAGGAGGGGACTATGGCTACACCTTC.

This clonotype occurred once. This sequence may be a read error, since a much larger clone differs from it by one base. This chain joins TRBV27 and TRBJ2-7; D may be TRBD1 (5 bases). The germline gives CDR1 MNHEY, CDR2 SMNVEV (reference sequence). V lost 3 bases, J lost 8 bases, and 17 bases lay in between. The CDR3 consists of 14 residues. CDR3: CASSFRQTDLKQYF. The DNA for the CDR3 is TGTGCCAGCAGTTTCAGACAGACGGATCTCAAGCAGTACTTC.

There are many counts of this clonotype. The rearrangement links TRBV7-2 to TRBJ2-7; 12 bases line up with TRBD2. The germline V gene encodes CDR1 SGHTA and CDR2 FQGNSA. J lost 5 bases, V lost 6 bases, and 8 bases had no gene match. CDR3 length: 15 residues. The CDR3 loop is CASSLGLAGTDEQYF. In nucleotides, the CDR3 is TGTGCCAGCAGTCTGGGACTAGCGGGTACCGACGAGCAGTACTTC.

Of note for this clonotype: The CDR3 does not end in the conserved phenylalanine or tryptophan, so this is likely a read error. The limits of the CDR3 on the DNA are not certain, so only TCRdb's listed CDR3 is given. The gene calls are TRBV29-1 and TRBJ2-2. Germline V lookup: CDR1 SQVTM, CDR2 ANQGSEA. The CDR3 spans 13 residues, counting both ends. CDR3 loop: CSADTPNTGELLD.

Turning to this clonotype: Germline and junction disagree at one end, which may indicate a read error. This chain uses TRBV10-3 with TRBJ2-7; tentatively, D is TRBD1 (6 bases). Germline V gene lookup returns CDR1 ENHRY and CDR2 SYGVKD. The CDR3 totals 13 residues. DNA of the CDR3: TGTGCCGTCCAGGAACAGGGAACCTACGAGCAGTGCTTC. Translation: CAVQEQGTYEQCF.

Comment on this clonotype: This is likely a read error, given that the CDR3 carries no conserved phenylalanine or tryptophan at its end. No DNA is shown, since the ends of the CDR3 on it are uncertain; the CDR3 is the one TCRdb lists. The CDR3 loop reads CASSRQSGNTL. The chain uses TRBV7-8 and TRBJ1-2; the tabulated D call, TRBD1, remains unverified against the DNA. The CDR3 is made up of 11 amino acids, end residues included. CDR1 SGHVS and CDR2 FQNEAQ come from the germline V gene.

The chain uses TRBV29-1 and TRBJ1-2, with TRBD1 identical over 8 bases. This CDR3 is 15 amino acids long. Trimming at V came to 3 bases and at J to 3 bases, leaving 9 bases not matched to a gene. Germline loops: CDR1 SQVTM, CDR2 ANQGSEA. CDR3 loop: CSVDRGRRGDYGYTF. CDR3 DNA sequence: TGCAGCGTTGACAGGGGGCGTCGGGGTGACTATGGCTACACCTTC.

This clonotype has ten or more counts. V gene TRBV20-1 combines with J gene TRBJ2-7; TRBD2 agrees at 15 bases. V trimming: 6 bases; J trimming: 3 bases; junction bases outside the gene matches: 3. The CDR3 contains 14 residues. Germline V gene data show CDR1 as DFQATT and CDR2 as SNEGSKA (reference sequence). CDR3: CSAGLAGGFYEQYF. The CDR3 bases are TGCAGTGCGGGACTAGCGGGAGGTTTCTACGAGCAGTACTTC.

The gene calls are TRBV24-1 and TRBJ2-3; maybe TRBD2 (7 bases). CDR3 length equals 16 residues. Looked up from germline, CDR1 is KGHDR and CDR2 is SFDVKD. V gave up 4 bases and J gave up 5 bases, with 18 bases separating them. In DNA, the CDR3 is TGTGCCACCAGTGACCCCCGGGACGGGGGGCAAGATACGCAGTATTTT. It is translated as CATSDPRDGGQDTQYF.

The chain employs TRBV20-1 and TRBJ2-1; 14 bases agree with TRBD2. Germline trimming cut 1 base from V and 8 bases from J; bases unmatched to any gene: 7. The CDR3 is made up of 16 amino acids. The germline CDR1 and CDR2 sequences are DFQATT and SNEGSKA (reference sequence). The CDR3 here is CSARVGGLAGADEQFF. CDR3 bases: TGCAGTGCTAGAGTCGGGGGACTAGCGGGAGCAGATGAGCAGTTCTTC.

This clonotype was observed many times. The chain employs TRBV5-6 and TRBJ1-3; D is unresolved. The V end lost 0 bases, the J end lost 0 bases, and 7 bases lay between the germline ends. The V gene's germline CDR1 is SGHDT and CDR2 YYEEEE. This CDR3 is 15 amino acids long. The CDR3: CASSLDANSGNTIYF. CDR3 bases: TGTGCCAGCAGCTTGGACGCAAACTCTGGAAACACCATATATTTT. Drawing the rest from reference TRBV5-6 and TRBJ1-3, the complete variable domain is DAGVTQSPTHLIKTRGQQVTLRCSPKSGHDTVSWYQQALGQGPQFIFQYYEEEERQRGNFPDRFSGHQFPNYSSELNVNALLLGDSALYLCASSLDANSGNTIYFGEGSWLTVV.

By share, this clonotype ranks as medium-sized (0.01 to 0.1%). This chain connects TRBV15 to TRBJ1-3, with a weak D call TRBD1 (5 bases). Germline lookup yields CDR1 LNHNV and CDR2 YYDKDF (reference sequence). This CDR3 region has 16 residues. Trimming removed 3 bases at V and 0 bases at J, with 12 bases between. CDR3 in DNA: TGTGCCACCAGCAGTGGGACGGACGTCTCTGGAAACACCATATATTTT. Protein sequence: CATSSGTDVSGNTIYF.

The J gene is TRBJ2-3, the V gene TRBV2, with 11 bases aligning to TRBD2. The germline gives CDR1 SNHLY, CDR2 FYNNEI. CDR3 length: 20 residues. The trim removed 6 bases at V and 0 bases at J, leaving 17 bases unmatched. CDR3 amino acids: CASSPRGSGRAYTSTDTQYF. CDR3 DNA: TGTGCCAGCAGCCCAAGAGGTAGCGGGAGGGCGTATACTAGCACAGATACGCAGTATTTT.

By share of the sample, this clonotype is medium-sized (0.01 to 0.1%). The chain joins TRBV10-3 to TRBJ2-1, with D possibly matching TRBD1 (6 bases). Germline lookup yields CDR1 ENHRY and CDR2 SYGVKD. CDR3 size: 13 residues. Trimming took off 6 bases at V and 6 bases at J, with 12 bases between the two ends. CDR3: CAISLDSSNEQFF. As DNA, the CDR3 is TGTGCCATCAGCCTGGACAGTAGCAATGAGCAGTTCTTC.

A single count supports this clonotype. The chain recombines TRBV20-1 with TRBJ1-6, with 7 bases matching TRBD1. Trimming removed 5 bases from V and 4 bases from J; junction bases left unmatched: 5. CDR1 and CDR2 (germline): DFQATT, SNEGSKA (reference sequence). There are 14 residues in the CDR3. The chain's CDR3 is CSASATGYNSPLHF. The CDR3, as DNA: TGCAGTGCTTCGGCGACAGGGTATAATTCACCCCTCCACTTT.

The rearrangement links TRBV2 to TRBJ1-5; 8 bases are shared with TRBD1. The J segment lost 1 base and the V segment lost 7 bases, leaving 15 bases of the junction unmatched. The CDR3 runs to 18 residues. Germline V lookup: CDR1 SNHLY, CDR2 FYNNEI. The CDR3 DNA is TGTGCCAGCACCCCACCCTCGGCAGGGGGCATGAGCAATCAGCCCCAGCATTTT. Translation: CASTPPSAGGMSNQPQHF.

The rearrangement links TRBV10-2 to TRBJ2-2, with 7 bases identical to TRBD2. The germline CDR1 and CDR2 sequences are WSHSY and SAAADI. CDR3 length: 16 amino acids. V dropped 7 bases and J dropped 8; count of bases not matched to a gene: 16. The CDR3 loop is CASTRVTGGSAGELFF. In DNA, the CDR3 is TGCGCCAGCACCCGGGTTACTGGCGGGAGTGCTGGGGAGCTGTTTTTT.

This chain links TRBV24-1 with TRBJ2-7; a weak D match, TRBD2 (5 bases). This CDR3 contains 15 residues. From germline, CDR1 is KGHDR and CDR2 SFDVKD. Deletions cut 5 bases from V and 6 bases from J, with 19 bases between. CDR3 nucleotide sequence: TGTGCCACCAGTGTAGGCGGAGGAGCCACAAGCGAGCAGTACTTC. Amino acid sequence: CATSVGGGATSEQYF.

This CDR3 reads CASSPRGGGNEQYF. CDR3 nucleotide sequence: TGTGCCAGCAGCCCCCGGGGGGGAGGGAACGAGCAGTACTTC. This chain links TRBV5-6 with TRBJ2-7, with 8 bases matching TRBD2. The CDR3 has 14 residues. CDR1 and CDR2 (germline): SGHDT, YYEEEE. V shed 4 bases, J shed 5 bases, and the junction held 8 bases outside the gene matches.

As for this clonotype: This may come from a read error, since a much larger clone is one base off. Here the CDR3 DNA reads TGTGCCAGCAACCCCTGGGACTATCGCGCAGATACGCAGTATTTT. It is translated as CASNPWDYRADTQYF. The chain is built from TRBV7-8 and TRBJ2-3; 7 nucleotides match TRBD2. The ends lost 7 bases at V and 4 bases at J; junction bases unmatched: 11. The CDR3 is 15 amino acids. Germline V gives CDR1 SGHVS, CDR2 FQNEAQ. Complete variable domain (other parts from reference TRBV7-8 and TRBJ2-3): GAGVSQSPRYKVAKRGQDVALRCDPISGHVSLFWYQQALGQGPEFLTYFQNEAQLDKSGLPSDRFFAERPEGSVSTLKIQRTQQEDSAVYLCASNPWDYRADTQYFGPGTRLTVL.

This clonotype is labeled medium-sized. The chain combines TRBV19 with TRBJ2-3; 7 bases agree with TRBD1. Germline values: CDR1 LNHDA, CDR2 SQIVND (reference sequence). This CDR3 contains 15 residues. V lost 6 bases, J lost 2 bases, and 8 bases stayed unmatched. CDR3: CASSFGQVDTDTQYF. The CDR3 nucleotides read TGTGCCAGTAGCTTCGGACAGGTTGACACAGATACGCAGTATTTT.

This clonotype was counted at least ten times. The chain recombines TRBV6-5 with TRBJ2-3, with TRBD2 identical over 9 bases. The CDR3 is 15 amino acids. Germline-derived CDR1 and CDR2 are MNHEY and SVGAGI. V gave up 5 bases and J gave up 0 bases; unmatched junction bases: 3. CDR3 nucleotide sequence: TGTGCCAGCAGTCGGACTAGCGCTAGCACAGATACGCAGTATTTT. Amino acids: CASSRTSASTDTQYF.

For this clonotype: The DNA is left out, because the CDR3 cannot be placed on it with certainty; the CDR3 is given as TCRdb lists it. The J gene is TRBJ2-1, the V gene TRBV7-9. The CDR3 region is 17 residues in length, termini included. CDR1 and CDR2 from the germline V gene are SEHNR and FQNEAQ (reference sequence). The CDR3 here is CASSFYICSAPKNEQFF.

This clonotype has at least ten counts. The chain joins TRBV2 to TRBJ2-7, with 12 bases lining up with TRBD1. The V gene end was trimmed by 6 bases and the J gene end by 6 bases; junction bases not matched to a gene: 6. The germline V gene has CDR1 SNHLY and CDR2 FYNNEI. The CDR3 is 14 amino acids. The CDR3 reads CASRGTGGASEQYF. Written as DNA, the CDR3 is TGTGCCAGCAGAGGGACAGGGGGCGCGTCCGAGCAGTACTTC. The complete variable domain, with remaining parts taken from reference TRBV2 and TRBJ2-7, reads EPEVTQTPSHQVTQMGQEVILRCVPISNHLYFYWYRQILGQKVEFLVSFYNNEISEKSEIFDDQFSVERPDGSNFTLKIRSTKLEDSAMYFCASRGTGGASEQYFGPGTRLTVT.

In its sample, this clonotype was seen many times. The chain has TRBV24-1 and TRBJ2-5; D call uncertain. From germline, CDR1 is KGHDR and CDR2 SFDVKD. CDR3 length: 14 residues. Trimming took off 5 bases at V and 1 base at J, with 10 bases between the two ends. CDR3 sequence (DNA): TGTGCCACCAGTGTAGGTGGCAGCCAAGAGACCCAGTACTTC. Protein product: CATSVGGSQETQYF.

This clonotype was seen a single time. This sequence joins TRBV29-1 and TRBJ2-3; D is possibly TRBD1 (6 bases). Trimming stripped 8 bases from V and 1 base from J, with 16 bases between. This CDR3 is built from 14 residues. Per the germline V gene, CDR1 is SQVTM and CDR2 is ANQGSEA. The chain's CDR3 is CSSGQTARTDTQYF. CDR3 DNA: TGCAGCTCAGGACAGACGGCCCGCACAGATACGCAGTATTTT.